This TCR beta chain was retrieved from a study of response to subunit inactivated influenza vaccine. Trimming removed 2 bases from V and 0 bases from J, with 8 bases in between. Per germline, CDR1 SGDLS and CDR2 YYNGEE. This CDR3 region has 15 residues. One entry per CDR3 protein results from TCRdb running MiXCR on the RT-PCR reads. The sample includes approximately 500,000 distinct CDR3 sequences, 10% to 15% of them seen just once. The receptor was isolated from a man over 45 who received an inactivated influenza vaccine. The rearrangement uses TRBV9 and TRBJ2-2, with D perhaps TRBD1 (6 bases). The sequencing here drew on PBMCs from blood, taken roughly 46 days after vaccination. CDR3: CASSVQGTNTGELFF. CDR3 DNA sequence: TGTGCCAGCAGCGTTCAGGGGACGAACACCGGGGAGCTGTTTTTT.